This TCR beta chain appears in the sequencing data of a study of cytomegalovirus exposure and HLA in healthy donors. Study outcomes and limitations: Most of the TCR beta V segments (in an earlier analysis) were productive either about 90% or about 30% of the time. Accurate prediction of most subjects' HLA-A and HLA-B alleles from TCR beta sequences was reported. Certain sequence variants were highly shared and formed a cluster, and this cluster was likely a sequencing artifact.

CDR1 and CDR2 (germline): MNHNY, SVGAGI (reference sequence). This CDR3 is 13 amino acids long. The ends were cut back, 7 bases at V and 8 bases at J, with 15 bases in the middle. Primers: 60 Vbeta forward and 13 Jbeta reverse. Using immunoSEQ multiplex PCR, the repertoire was profiled, and TCRdb retains in-frame clones only, with some absent. The sample includes around 200,000 clones, 70% to 75% seen only once; the top ten take 3% to 4%. A word on this clone: Its matching antigen is unknown.

This chain joins TRBV6-6 and TRBJ2-1; no reliable D call. The clonotype originates from a woman aged 25 to 39 in good health and CMV-seropositive. The source material was PBMCs. CDR3 region: CASKAPSFDEQFF. CDR3 DNA: TGTGCCAGCAAAGCCCCATCTTTTGATGAGCAGTTCTTC.